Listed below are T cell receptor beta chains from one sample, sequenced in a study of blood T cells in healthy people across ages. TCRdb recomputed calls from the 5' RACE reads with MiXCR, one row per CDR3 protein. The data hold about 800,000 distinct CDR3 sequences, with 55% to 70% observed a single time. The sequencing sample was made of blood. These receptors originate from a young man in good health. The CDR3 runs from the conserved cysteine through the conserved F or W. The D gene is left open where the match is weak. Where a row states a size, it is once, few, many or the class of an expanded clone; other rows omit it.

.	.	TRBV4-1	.	CASRRLRRDDYEQYF
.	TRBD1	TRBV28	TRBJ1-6	CASIPGTGNSPLHF
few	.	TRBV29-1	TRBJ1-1	CSGRRFVSAEAFF
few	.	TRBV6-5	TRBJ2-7	CASSYSSQGYEQYF
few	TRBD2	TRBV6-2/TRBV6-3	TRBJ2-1	CASSRAGEDNEQFF
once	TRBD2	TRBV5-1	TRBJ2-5	CASSPGRTSRETQYF
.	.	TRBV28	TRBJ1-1	CASDRVNTEAFF
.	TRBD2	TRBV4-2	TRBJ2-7	CASSQDPLAGVYF
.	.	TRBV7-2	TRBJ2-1	CASTKGTPGEQFF
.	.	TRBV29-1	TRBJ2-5	CSVVGDSQGAETQYF
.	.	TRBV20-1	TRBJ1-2	CSGTGTNYGYTF
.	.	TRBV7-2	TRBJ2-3	CASSLGVAGTDTQYF
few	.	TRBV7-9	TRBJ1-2	CASEEYYGYTF